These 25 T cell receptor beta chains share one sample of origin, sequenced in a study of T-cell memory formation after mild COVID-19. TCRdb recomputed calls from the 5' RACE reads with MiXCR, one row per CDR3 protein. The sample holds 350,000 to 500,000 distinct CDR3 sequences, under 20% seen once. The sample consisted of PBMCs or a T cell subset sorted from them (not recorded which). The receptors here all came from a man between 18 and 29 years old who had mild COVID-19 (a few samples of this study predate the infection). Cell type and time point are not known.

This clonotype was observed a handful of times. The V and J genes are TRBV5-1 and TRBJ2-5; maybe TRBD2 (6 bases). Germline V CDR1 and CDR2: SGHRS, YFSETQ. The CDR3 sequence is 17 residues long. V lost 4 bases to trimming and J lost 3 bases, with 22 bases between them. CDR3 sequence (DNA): TGCGCCAGCAGCCCGGGAGTGGGACCCCGATGGGAAGAGACCCAGTACTTC. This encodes CASSPGVGPRWEETQYF. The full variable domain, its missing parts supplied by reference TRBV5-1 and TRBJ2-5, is KAGVTQTPRYLIKTRGQQVTLSCSPISGHRSVSWYQQTPGQGLQFLFEYFSETQRNKGNFPGRFSGRQFSNSRSEMNVSTLELGDSALYLCASSPGVGPRWEETQYFGPGTRLLVL.

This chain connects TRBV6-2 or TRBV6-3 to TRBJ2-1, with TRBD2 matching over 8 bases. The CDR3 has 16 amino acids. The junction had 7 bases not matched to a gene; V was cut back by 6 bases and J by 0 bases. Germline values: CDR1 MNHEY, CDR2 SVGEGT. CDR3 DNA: TGTGCCAGCAGAGGCGGGGGGAGTAGCTCCTACAATGAGCAGTTCTTC. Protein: CASRGGGSSSYNEQFF.

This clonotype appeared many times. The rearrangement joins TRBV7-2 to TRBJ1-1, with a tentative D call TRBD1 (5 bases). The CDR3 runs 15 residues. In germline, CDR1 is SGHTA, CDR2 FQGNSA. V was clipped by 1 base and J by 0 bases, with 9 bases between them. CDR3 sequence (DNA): TGTGCCAGCAGCTTAGGGGGGGGTCTGAACACTGAAGCTTTCTTT. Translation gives CASSLGGGLNTEAFF.

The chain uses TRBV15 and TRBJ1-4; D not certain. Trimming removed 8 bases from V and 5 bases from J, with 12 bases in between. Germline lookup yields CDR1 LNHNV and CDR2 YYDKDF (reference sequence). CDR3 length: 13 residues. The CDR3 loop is CATYLRINEKLFF. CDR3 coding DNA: TGTGCCACCTATCTTCGGATCAATGAAAAACTGTTTTTT.

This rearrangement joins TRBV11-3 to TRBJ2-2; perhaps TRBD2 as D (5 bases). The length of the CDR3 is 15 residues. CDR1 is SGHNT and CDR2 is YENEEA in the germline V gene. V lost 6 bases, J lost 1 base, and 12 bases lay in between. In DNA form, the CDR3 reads TGTGCCAGCAGTTCGGTCGGGGTGAACACCGGGGAGCTGTTTTTT. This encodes CASSSVGVNTGELFF.

The CDR3 DNA sequence: TGTGCCAGCTCACCTCGGGGGACTAGCGGGGGGGCCCCACCCTACGAGCAGTACTTC. It encodes CASSPRGTSGGAPPYEQYF. The V gene is TRBV18, the J gene TRBJ2-7, with 16 bases lining up with TRBD2. CDR3 length: 19 residues. The germline V gene has CDR1 KGHSH and CDR2 LQKENI. The V gene end was trimmed by 3 bases and the J gene end by 2 bases; junction bases not matched to a gene: 10.

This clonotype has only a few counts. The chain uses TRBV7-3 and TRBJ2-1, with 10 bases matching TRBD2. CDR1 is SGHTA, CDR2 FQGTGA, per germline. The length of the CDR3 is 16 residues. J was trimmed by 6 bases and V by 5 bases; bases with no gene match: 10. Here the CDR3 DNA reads TGTGCCAGCAGCCGTAGCGGGGGGACGGGGCCCAATGAGCAGTTCTTC. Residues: CASSRSGGTGPNEQFF.

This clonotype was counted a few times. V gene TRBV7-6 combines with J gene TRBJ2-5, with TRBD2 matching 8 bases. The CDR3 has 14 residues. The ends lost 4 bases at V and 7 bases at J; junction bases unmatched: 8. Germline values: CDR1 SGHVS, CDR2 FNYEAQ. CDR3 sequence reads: CASSSTGGPGTQYF. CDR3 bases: TGTGCCAGCAGCTCGACGGGGGGGCCTGGGACCCAGTACTTC. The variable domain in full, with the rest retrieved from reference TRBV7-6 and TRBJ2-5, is GAGVSQSPRYKVTKRGQDVALRCDPISGHVSLYWYRQALGQGPEFLTYFNYEAQQDKSGLPNDRFSAERPEGSISTLTIQRTEQRDSAMYRCASSSTGGPGTQYFGPGTRLLVL.

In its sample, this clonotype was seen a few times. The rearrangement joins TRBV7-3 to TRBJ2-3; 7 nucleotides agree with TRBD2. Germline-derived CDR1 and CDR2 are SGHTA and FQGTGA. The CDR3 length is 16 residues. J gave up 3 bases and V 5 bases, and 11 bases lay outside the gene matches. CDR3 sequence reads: CASSRAEGGRTDTQYF. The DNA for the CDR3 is TGTGCCAGCAGCCGGGCCGAGGGAGGGAGAACAGATACGCAGTATTTT.

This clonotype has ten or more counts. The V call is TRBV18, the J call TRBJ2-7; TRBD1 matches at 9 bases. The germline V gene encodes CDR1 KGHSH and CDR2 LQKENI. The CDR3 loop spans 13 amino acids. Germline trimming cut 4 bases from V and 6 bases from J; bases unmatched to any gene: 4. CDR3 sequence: CASSRDRGAEQYV. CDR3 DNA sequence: TGTGCCAGCTCACGTGACAGGGGGGCCGAGCAGTACGTC.

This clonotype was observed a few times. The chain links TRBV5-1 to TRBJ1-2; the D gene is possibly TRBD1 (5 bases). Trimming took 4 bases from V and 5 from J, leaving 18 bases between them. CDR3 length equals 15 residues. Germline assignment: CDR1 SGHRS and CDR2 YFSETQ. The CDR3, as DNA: TGCGCCAGCAGCCCCCGGGACCGCCGGAGTTATGGCTACACCTTC. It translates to CASSPRDRRSYGYTF.

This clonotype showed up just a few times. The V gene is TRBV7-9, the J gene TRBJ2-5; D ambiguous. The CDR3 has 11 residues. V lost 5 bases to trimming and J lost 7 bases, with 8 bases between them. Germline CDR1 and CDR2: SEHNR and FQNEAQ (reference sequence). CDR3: CASSPEATQYF. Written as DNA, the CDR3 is TGTGCCAGCAGCCCCGAGGCGACCCAGTACTTC.

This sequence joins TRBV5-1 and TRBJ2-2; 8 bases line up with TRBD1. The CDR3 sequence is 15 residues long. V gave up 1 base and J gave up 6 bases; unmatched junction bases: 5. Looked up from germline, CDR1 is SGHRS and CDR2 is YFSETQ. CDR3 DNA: TGCGCCAGCAGCTTGCGGACAGGGTCTCCCGGGGAGCTGTTTTTT. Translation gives CASSLRTGSPGELFF.

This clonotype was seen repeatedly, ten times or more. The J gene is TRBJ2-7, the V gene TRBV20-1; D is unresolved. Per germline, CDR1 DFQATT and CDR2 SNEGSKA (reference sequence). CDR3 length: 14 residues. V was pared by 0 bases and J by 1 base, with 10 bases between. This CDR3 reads CSARDFRLSYEQYF. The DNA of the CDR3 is TGCAGTGCTAGAGATTTTAGACTTTCCTACGAGCAGTACTTC.

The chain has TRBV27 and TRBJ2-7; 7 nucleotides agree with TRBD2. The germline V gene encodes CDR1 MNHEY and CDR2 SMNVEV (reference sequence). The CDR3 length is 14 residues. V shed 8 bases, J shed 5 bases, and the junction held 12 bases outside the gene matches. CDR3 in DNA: TGTGCCAGCCGCTCGACTAGCTTTTTCCACGAGCAGTACTTC. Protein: CASRSTSFFHEQYF.

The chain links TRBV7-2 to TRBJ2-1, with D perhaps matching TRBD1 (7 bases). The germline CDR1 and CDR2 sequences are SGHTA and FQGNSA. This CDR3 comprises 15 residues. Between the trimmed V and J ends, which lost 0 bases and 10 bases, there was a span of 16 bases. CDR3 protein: CASSLALGGGEEQFF. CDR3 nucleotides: TGTGCCAGCAGCTTAGCCCTAGGAGGGGGCGAAGAGCAGTTCTTC.

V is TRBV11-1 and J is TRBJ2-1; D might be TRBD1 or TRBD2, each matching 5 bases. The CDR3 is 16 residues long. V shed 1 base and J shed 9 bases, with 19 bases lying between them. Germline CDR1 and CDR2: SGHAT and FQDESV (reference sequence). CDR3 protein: CASSLGPEVLGTEQFF. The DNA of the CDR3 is TGTGCCAGCAGCTTAGGACCGGAAGTGTTGGGGACTGAGCAGTTCTTC.

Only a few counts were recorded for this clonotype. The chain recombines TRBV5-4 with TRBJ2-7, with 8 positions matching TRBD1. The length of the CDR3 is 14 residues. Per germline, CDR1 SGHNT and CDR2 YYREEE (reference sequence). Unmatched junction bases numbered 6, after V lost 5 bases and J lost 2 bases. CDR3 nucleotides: TGTGCCAGCAGTCGACAGGGGCCAACCTACGAGCAGTACTTC. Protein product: CASSRQGPTYEQYF.

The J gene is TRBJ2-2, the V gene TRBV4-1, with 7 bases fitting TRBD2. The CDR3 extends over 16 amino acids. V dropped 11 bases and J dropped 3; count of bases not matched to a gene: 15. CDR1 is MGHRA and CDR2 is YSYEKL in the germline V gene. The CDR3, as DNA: TGCGCCGCCGGGGGGAAGCGGGGCCGTGACACCGGGGAGCTGTTTTTT. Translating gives CAAGGKRGRDTGELFF.

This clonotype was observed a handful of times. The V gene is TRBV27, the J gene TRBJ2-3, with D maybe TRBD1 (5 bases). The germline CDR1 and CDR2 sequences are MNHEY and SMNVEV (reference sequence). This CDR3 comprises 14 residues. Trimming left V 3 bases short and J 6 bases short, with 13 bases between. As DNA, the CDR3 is TGTGCCAGCAGTTTGCTTGGGGCCCGGGATACGCAGTATTTT. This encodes CASSLLGARDTQYF.

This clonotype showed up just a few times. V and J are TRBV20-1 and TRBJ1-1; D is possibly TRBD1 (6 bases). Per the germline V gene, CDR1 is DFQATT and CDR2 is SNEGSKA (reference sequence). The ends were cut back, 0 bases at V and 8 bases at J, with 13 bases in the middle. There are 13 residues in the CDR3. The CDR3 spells CSARDGGTREAFF. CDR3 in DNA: TGCAGTGCTAGAGATGGGGGCACCAGAGAAGCTTTCTTT.

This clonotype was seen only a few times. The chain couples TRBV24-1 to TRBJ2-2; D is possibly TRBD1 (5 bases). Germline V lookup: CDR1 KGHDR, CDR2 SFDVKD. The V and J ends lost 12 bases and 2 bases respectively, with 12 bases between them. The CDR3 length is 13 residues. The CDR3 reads CAGADRNTGELFF. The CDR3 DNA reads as TGTGCCGGGGCGGATCGAAACACCGGGGAGCTGTTTTTT.

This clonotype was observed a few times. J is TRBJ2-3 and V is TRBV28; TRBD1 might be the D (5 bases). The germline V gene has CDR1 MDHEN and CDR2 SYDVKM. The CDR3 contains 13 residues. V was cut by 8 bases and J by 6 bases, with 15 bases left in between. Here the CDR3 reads CASGTRVPDTQYF. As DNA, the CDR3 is TGTGCCAGCGGTACCAGGGTACCGGATACGCAGTATTTT.

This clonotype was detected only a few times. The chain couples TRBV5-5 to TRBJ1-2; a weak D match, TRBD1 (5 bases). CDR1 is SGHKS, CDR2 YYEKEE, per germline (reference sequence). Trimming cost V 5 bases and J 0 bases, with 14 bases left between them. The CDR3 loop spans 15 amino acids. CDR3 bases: TGTGCCAGCAGGCAGCCCGGGGCATCTAACTATGGCTACACCTTC. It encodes CASRQPGASNYGYTF.

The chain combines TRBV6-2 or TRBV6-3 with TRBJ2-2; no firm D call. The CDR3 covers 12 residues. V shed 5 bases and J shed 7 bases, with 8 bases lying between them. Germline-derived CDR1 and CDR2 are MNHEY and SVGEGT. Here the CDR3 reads CASSTGSGELFF. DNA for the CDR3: TGTGCCAGCAGTACGGGCAGCGGGGAGCTGTTTTTT.